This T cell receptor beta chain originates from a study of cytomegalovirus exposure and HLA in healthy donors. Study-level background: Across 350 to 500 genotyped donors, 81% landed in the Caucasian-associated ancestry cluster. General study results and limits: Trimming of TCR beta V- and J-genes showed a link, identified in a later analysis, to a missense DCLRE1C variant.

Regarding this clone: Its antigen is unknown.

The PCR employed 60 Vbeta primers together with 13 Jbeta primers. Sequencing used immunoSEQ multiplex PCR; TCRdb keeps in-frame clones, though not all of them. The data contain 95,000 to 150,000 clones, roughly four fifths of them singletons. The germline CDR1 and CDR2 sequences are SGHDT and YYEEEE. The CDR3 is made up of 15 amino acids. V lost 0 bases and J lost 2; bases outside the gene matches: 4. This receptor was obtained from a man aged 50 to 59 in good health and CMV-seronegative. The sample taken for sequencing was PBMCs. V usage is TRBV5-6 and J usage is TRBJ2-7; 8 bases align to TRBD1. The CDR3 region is CASSLVGTGTYEQYF. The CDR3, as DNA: TGTGCCAGCAGCTTGGTAGGGACAGGAACCTACGAGCAGTACTTC.